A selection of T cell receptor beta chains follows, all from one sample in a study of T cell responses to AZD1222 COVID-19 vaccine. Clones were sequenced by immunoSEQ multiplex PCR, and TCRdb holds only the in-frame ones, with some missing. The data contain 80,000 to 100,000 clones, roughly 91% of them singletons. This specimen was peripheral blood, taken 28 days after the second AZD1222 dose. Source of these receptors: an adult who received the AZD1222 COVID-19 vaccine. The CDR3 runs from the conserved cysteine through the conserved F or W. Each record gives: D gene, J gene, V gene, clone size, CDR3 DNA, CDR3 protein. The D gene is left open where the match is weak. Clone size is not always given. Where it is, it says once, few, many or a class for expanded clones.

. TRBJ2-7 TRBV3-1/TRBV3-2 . TGTGCCAGCAGCCAAGACCCCTACGAGCAGTACTTC CASSQDPYEQYF
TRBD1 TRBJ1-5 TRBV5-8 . TGTGCCAGCAGCTTTGGGACAGGGGTTGTGCAGCCCCAGCATTTT CASSFGTGVVQPQHF
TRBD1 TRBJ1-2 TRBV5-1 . TGCGCCAGCAGCCCCTGGACAGGGGGAAACTATGGCTACACCTTC CASSPWTGGNYGYTF
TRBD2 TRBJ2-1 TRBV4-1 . TGCGCCAGCAGCCGGACTAGCGGGGGGAGCTCCTACAATGAGCAGTTCTTC CASSRTSGGSSYNEQFF
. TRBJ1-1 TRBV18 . TGTGCCAGCTCCCGGGAACAGCTCGGGGGAGCTTTCTTT CASSREQLGGAFF
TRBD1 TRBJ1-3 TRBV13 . TGTGCCAGCAGCTTACCGAAGACAGGGTTTGGAAACACCATATATTTT CASSLPKTGFGNTIYF
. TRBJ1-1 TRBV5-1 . TGCGCCAGCAGCTTGGGGAACGCCTTGAACACTGAAGCTTTCTTT CASSLGNALNTEAFF
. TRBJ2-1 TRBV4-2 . TGTGCCAGCAGCCAAGAGCGGGGAAGGCAGTTCTTC CASSQERGRQFF
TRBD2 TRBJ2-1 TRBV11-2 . TGTGCCAGCAGCTTAGATGCACTAGCGGGGGGGCGCTGGGGAAATGAGCAGTTCTTC CASSLDALAGGRWGNEQFF
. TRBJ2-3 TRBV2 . TGTGCCAGCAGTCCAGGGACTTCTAGCACAGATACGCAGTATTTT CASSPGTSSTDTQYF
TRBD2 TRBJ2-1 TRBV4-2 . TGTGCCAGCAGCCATCGGCTAGCGGCCATTTACAATGAGCAGTTCTTC CASSHRLAAIYNEQFF
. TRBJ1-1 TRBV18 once TGTGCCAGCTCATGGAACGGGGACTCGGTGAACACTGAAGCTTTCTTT CASSWNGDSVNTEAFF
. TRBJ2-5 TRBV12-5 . TGTGCTAGTGGTTTGGGACTAGAAGAGACCCAGTACTTC CASGLGLEETQYF